One sample yielded the 10 T cell receptor beta chains listed below, sequenced in a study of blood T cell repertoires in COVID-19. Repertoires were generated with immunoSEQ multiplex PCR, while TCRdb's copy carries only in-frame clones and drops some. Among about 190,000 clones listed, around 90% were seen once. Material: peripheral blood. The receptor set was obtained from a man over 45 with acute or convalescent COVID-19.

The J gene is TRBJ1-2, the V gene TRBV27; TRBD1 is a possible D gene (6 bases). The germline V gene encodes CDR1 MNHEY and CDR2 SMNVEV (reference sequence). CDR3 size: 14 residues. The V and J ends lost 4 bases and 7 bases respectively, with 16 bases between them. This CDR3 is CASSSGQGSGGYTF. In DNA, the CDR3 is TGTGCCAGCAGTTCCGGGCAGGGGAGTGGTGGCTACACCTTC.

The chain employs TRBV14 and TRBJ1-5; 7 positions match TRBD1. The V segment lost 1 base and the J segment 1 base; nucleotides outside the gene matches: 10. Germline V gives CDR1 SGHDN, CDR2 FVKESK. The CDR3 loop spans 18 amino acids. The CDR3 reads CASSQGGTVFRSNQPQHF. CDR3 nucleotide sequence: TGTGCCAGCAGCCAAGGGGGGACAGTCTTTCGGAGCAATCAGCCCCAGCATTTT.

This chain joins TRBV28 and TRBJ1-2, with D uncertain. In germline, CDR1 is MDHEN, CDR2 SYDVKM. CDR3 length: 14 residues. Deletions cut 5 bases from V and 14 bases from J, with 24 bases between. CDR3 bases: TGTGCCAGCAGTCGTTCCCCATTGTCGGGTCGCTGGACCTTC. Its translation: CASSRSPLSGRWTF.

This chain links TRBV4-1 with TRBJ2-7; 10 positions match TRBD2. V gave up 3 bases and J gave up 5 bases; unmatched junction bases: 7. The CDR3 sequence is 15 residues long. Germline lookup yields CDR1 MGHRA and CDR2 YSYEKL. CDR3: CASSHQQREGDEQYF. The CDR3 DNA sequence: TGCGCCAGCAGCCACCAACAGCGGGAGGGAGACGAGCAGTACTTC.

This clone appeared a few times. The CDR3: CAWSRGWWETQYF. The CDR3 bases are TGTGCCTGGAGCCGGGGATGGTGGGAGACCCAGTACTTC. The V and J genes are TRBV30 and TRBJ2-5, with D possibly TRBD2 on 5 matching bases. Deletions cut 3 bases from V and 5 bases from J, with 13 bases between. From germline, CDR1 is GTSNPN and CDR2 SVGIG (reference sequence). This CDR3 contains 13 residues.

J is TRBJ2-2 and V is TRBV7-2, with no clear D. V shed 0 bases and J shed 0 bases, with 5 bases lying between them. Germline assignment: CDR1 SGHTA and CDR2 FQGNSA. The CDR3 is made up of 15 amino acids. CDR3 loop: CASSLAQTNTGELFF. The DNA for the CDR3 is TGTGCCAGCAGCTTAGCCCAGACGAACACCGGGGAGCTGTTTTTT.

This sequence joins TRBV6-2 or TRBV6-3 and TRBJ1-5; unclear D gene. V was pared by 2 bases and J by 0 bases, with 17 bases between. Per the germline V gene, CDR1 is MNHEY and CDR2 is SVGEGT. CDR3 length equals 18 residues. Written as DNA, the CDR3 is TGTGCCAGCAGTTACAGTGGCGGGGTGGGATATAGCAATCAGCCCCAGCATTTT. This sequence encodes CASSYSGGVGYSNQPQHF.

This clone was recorded once. The chain has TRBV11-2 and TRBJ2-2; tentatively, D is TRBD2 (5 bases). The germline CDR1 and CDR2 sequences are SGHAT and FQNNGV. Trimming removed 5 bases at V and 2 bases at J, with 9 bases between. This CDR3 comprises 14 residues. DNA for the CDR3: TGTGCCAGCAGCCTCGGGGTCAACACCGGGGAGCTGTTTTTT. Translated, it gives CASSLGVNTGELFF.

This clone was seen a few times. The chain uses TRBV19 and TRBJ1-1, with 8 bases that match TRBD1. The CDR3 is made up of 16 amino acids. The germline V gene encodes CDR1 LNHDA and CDR2 SQIVND (reference sequence). Germline trimming cut 5 bases from V and 8 bases from J; bases unmatched to any gene: 16. The CDR3 DNA reads as TGTGCCAGTAGTTGGGCGCTCCGGGACAGGAGCGGGGAAGCTTTCTTT. This gives the protein CASSWALRDRSGEAFF.

This CDR3 reads CASSKGLPYNEQFF. CDR3 coding DNA: TGTGCCAGCAGTAAGGGACTACCCTACAATGAGCAGTTCTTC. V usage is TRBV27 and J usage is TRBJ2-1; 7 bases match TRBD2. The V gene's germline CDR1 is MNHEY and CDR2 SMNVEV (reference sequence). The CDR3 runs 14 residues. Trimming cost V 5 bases and J 2 bases; bases outside gene matches: 3.